This TCR beta chain originates from a study of T cell responses to AZD1222 COVID-19 vaccine. Across the study: Pooled samples include second doses given at about 4 or 12 weeks. Study-level points and caveats: All repertoire sampling was performed exclusively after the peak T cell response. Epitopes outside B.1.351 and B.1.1.7 mutated regions reportedly drew nearly half of spike TCRs.

Comments on this clone: Its antigen remains unidentified.

The CDR3 extends over 13 amino acids. V was trimmed by 3 bases and J by 7 bases, leaving 7 bases between them. Germline CDR1 is MRHNA and CDR2 is SNTAGT. Assay used: immunoSEQ multiplex PCR; TCRdb lists only in-frame clones, some missing. The table records 90,000 to 150,000 clones, about nine tenths of them present only once. This rearrangement joins TRBV6-4 to TRBJ1-6; D unclear. This sample comprised peripheral blood, obtained on day 0 of AZD1222 vaccination. The source of this sequence is an adult in good health. For the CDR3, the DNA is TGTGCCAGCAGTGAAAGTGAAAATTCACCCCTCCACTTT. This sequence encodes CASSESENSPLHF.